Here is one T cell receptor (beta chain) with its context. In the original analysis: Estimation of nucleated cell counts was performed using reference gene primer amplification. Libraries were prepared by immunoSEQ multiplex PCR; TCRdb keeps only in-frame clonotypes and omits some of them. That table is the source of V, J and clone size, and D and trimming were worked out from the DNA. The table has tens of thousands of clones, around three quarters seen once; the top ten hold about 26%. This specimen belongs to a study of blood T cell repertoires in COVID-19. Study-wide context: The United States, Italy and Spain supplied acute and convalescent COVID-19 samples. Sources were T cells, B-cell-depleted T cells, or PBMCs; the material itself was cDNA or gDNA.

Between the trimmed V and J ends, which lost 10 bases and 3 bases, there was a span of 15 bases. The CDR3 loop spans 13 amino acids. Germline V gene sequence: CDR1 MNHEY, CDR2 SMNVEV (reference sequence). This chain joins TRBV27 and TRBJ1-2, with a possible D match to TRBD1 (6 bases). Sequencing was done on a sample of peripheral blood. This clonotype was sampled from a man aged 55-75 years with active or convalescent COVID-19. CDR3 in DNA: TGTGCCACTGCAGGGGCCTTGGACTATGGCTACACCTTC. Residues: CATAGALDYGYTF.